The present T cell receptor (beta chain) was sequenced within a study of cytomegalovirus exposure and HLA in healthy donors (dated by TCRdb to about 2017). Broadly, across the study: In an earlier analysis of fewer than 750 of the donors, approximately 260 Gb of sequence data and 117 million unique TCR beta sequences from 150 million to 200 million T cells were reported. An earlier analysis of some 500 of the donors applied high-throughput TCR beta sequencing to assess whether each TCR beta V gene segment acted as functional or pseudogenic. In a later analysis, previously published TCR beta repertoires from 500 to 750 donors were re-analyzed and high-resolution HLA genotyping was added so that TCR occurrence patterns could be studied. Among 398 genotyped donors of the cohort, an average of approximately 230,000 unique TCR beta nucleotide sequences were sequenced per donor, around a sixth of them non-productive. The study used immunosequencing to profile the T cell repertoires of more than 650 subjects and linked those repertoires to cytomegalovirus serostatus. Class I and class II HLA loci were covered by the typing at four-digit resolution. Donor age, sex, ethnicity and CMV serostatus were compiled together with the repertoire data. The genetic ancestry cluster associated with self-reported Caucasian donors included roughly 84% of the roughly 400 genotyped donors. Rather than drawing on any new phenotypic data, the later analysis identified candidate immune exposures from TCR beta sequences and the way those sequences occurred across donors. Genome-wide SNP genotypes for about three fifths of the roughly 670 donors were used in a later genetic analysis, which treated that subset as a discovery cohort. Roughly 310 gigabases of sequencing data and approximately 85 million unique TCR sequences were included in an early release covering several hundred HLA-typed donors. All discovery cohort repertoires had been generated on a single sequencing platform. Roughly 5 DR-DQ haplotypes were handled as single units for association and clustering, since linkage in the cohort was strong. Typing coverage differed by locus: A, B, C, DRB1 and DQB1 were typed in roughly 620-630 donors, DQA1 in 522, DPA1 in 606, and DPB1 in 400 to 480. High-throughput TCR immunosequencing, statistical association of individual TCRs with disease status, and machine learning were combined to predict cytomegalovirus infection status. Along with the roughly 670-subject first cohort, a separate validation cohort of 120 different subjects was used. The study aimed to test whether cataloging public T cell receptors could reveal signatures of past pathogen exposure. Points the paper makes about the study in general: The classifier was reported to diagnose cytomegalovirus status with high specificity and sensitivity in both the original and validation cohorts. According to a later analysis, TCR association rates differed among HLA loci, with DRB1 alleles showing the most associated TCRs and HLA-C alleles showing the fewest. According to a later analysis, parvovirus B19, influenza, CMV and Epstein-Barr virus appeared linked to several top co-occurrence clusters. In vitro tests confirmed that a few of the cytomegalovirus-associated TCR beta chains recognize cytomegalovirus antigens. A further reported finding was that TCR beta sequences accurately predicted the HLA-A and HLA-B alleles for most subjects in the first cohort. V-gene and J-gene trimming of TCR beta chains was associated with a missense DCLRE1C variant in a later genetic analysis, and the association was replicated in an independent cohort. In this cohort, only TCR beta chains were sequenced, and detectable features were limited by the absence of alpha or paired-chain data. Because counts were too low, roughly 16 rarely observed V segments, including chromosome 9 orphons, were left out of the earlier analysis of approximately 580 of the donors. A later analysis found that HLA-associated TCR beta chains were more clonally expanded and had lower generation probabilities than equally common non-associated chains. A total of roughly 160 TCR beta chains were listed by the study as associated with cytomegalovirus. HLA typing was unavailable for some donors at each locus, so association tests used only the typed subset. Roughly uniform sequencing depth across donors was assumed in presence/absence analyses, although this assumption may not hold. A cluster of highly shared sequence variants was judged likely to be a technical artifact of the sequencing pipeline. Linkage disequilibrium might explain the correlated functional status among segregating V segments, but an unknown experimental factor could not be ruled out. A later genetic analysis reported fewer N-insertions in productive TCRs among donors in an Asian-associated ancestry cluster than the roughly 620-donor mean. The authors suggested that the approach could potentially be extended to other disease states and immunological phenotypes. At a false discovery rate of 0.05, a later analysis linked some 17,000 TCR beta sequences to specific HLA alleles. Across donors, most TCR sequences were observed very rarely, whereas some public TCRs were present in many individuals. In a later analysis, most CMV-associated TCR beta chains were found to appear HLA-restricted, with HLA associations seemingly driven largely by CMV exposure. When HLA alleles, especially DR and DQ, strongly co-occurred, TCR associations were difficult to assign to individual alleles. The 87-base-pair reads could not distinguish some IMGT-functional V segments, including TRBV6-2 and TRBV6-3, so those segments were excluded. Immune exposure information for the cohort was limited to CMV serostatus. Broadly in line with IMGT annotations, most TCR beta V segments showed up in productive rearrangements about 90% or about 30% of the time in an earlier analysis of approximately 600 of the donors.

Turning to this clone: The antigen this receptor binds is unknown. No per-base quality is available; no much larger clone lies one base away.

The cohort consisted of 666 healthy bone marrow donors. All cohort members were sampled while nominally healthy, although unrecorded immune exposures were likely present. Of the 670 or so cohort members, about 280 had positive CMV serostatus and 350 to 450 had negative CMV serostatus, and CMV serostatus was not recorded for the donor. A peripheral blood sample was provided by each donor, and peripheral blood mononuclear cells were used for TCR beta sequencing. The Qiagen DNeasy Blood Extraction Kit was used to extract genomic DNA from the blood cell samples. From the germline V gene (reference sequence), CDR1 is SEHNR and CDR2 is FQNEAQ. Including the terminal cysteine and phenylalanine, the CDR3 comprises 17 residues. Of all the DNA, just the CDR3 is kept, 51 bases in frame from base 1. V lost 1 base and J lost 2 bases, and the count of bases not matched to a germline gene is 8. Libraries came from the immunoSEQ multiplex PCR assay. For the multiplex PCR, a mixture combining 60 forward primers for TCR Vbeta segments and 13 reverse primers for TCR Jbeta segments was used. Amplification of the CDR3 region of rearranged TCR beta genes was performed with a multiplex PCR assay on genomic DNA. The Illumina HiSeq System was used to sequence the amplified TCR beta libraries as 87-base-pair reads. Regarding the original processing steps: In a later analysis, tens of millions of unique TCR beta chains were counted across the 500 to 700 repertoires, and approximately 9.9 million of these chains were shared by at least two donors. A nearest-neighbor algorithm error-corrected the raw reads and collapsed the reads into unique sequences, merging closely related sequences to remove PCR and sequencing errors. Alignment of CDR3 sequences to IMGT reference sequences was used to assign V, D and J gene segments. For a sequence to be retained, at least a six-nucleotide match to both a V gene segment and a J gene segment was required. Rearrangements were called productive when the CDR3 lacked stop codons and stayed in frame with V and J; all others were non-productive. CDR3 was defined according to IMGT convention as the region running from the second conserved V-encoded cysteine to the conserved J-encoded phenylalanine. The earlier analysis of approximately 590 of the donors excluded any sequence lacking an unambiguous match to a single V gene segment. In an earlier analysis of some 590 of the donors, V segments were called functional above 56.7% productive rearrangements and were called segregating when the between-donor standard deviation exceeded 5%. A statistical classification framework was built to diagnose cytomegalovirus status from the catalog of TCR beta chain sequences. A later analysis assigned V and J genes by comparing TCR nucleotide sequences with IMGT/GENE-DB human TR gene sequences. Using the TCRdist pipeline, a later analysis assigned CDR3 sequences along with most-parsimonious VDJ recombination scenarios. In a later analysis, each TCR beta chain was defined by its CDR3 amino acid sequence together with its V-gene family, and reads without a unique V-gene family were excluded. As a way to deal with suspected cross-contamination and a sequencing artifact, a later analysis dropped hundreds of nucleotide sequences that were highly shared and had low generation probability. A later analysis calculated a clonal expansion index for each public chain from normalized within-repertoire ranks of inferred template counts. In a later analysis, generation probabilities were computed with a VDJ recombination model fitted to out-of-frame rearrangements, and the resulting probabilities were checked against IGoR. A later analysis scored TCR-TCR, TCR-HLA and TCR-CMV co-occurrence with hypergeometric tests, applying a repertoire-size bias correction to TCR pairs. A later analysis estimated false discovery rates by permuting HLA or CMV assignments 20 times. In a later analysis, co-occurring TCRs were grouped using DBSCAN, and TCRdist sequence similarity was added for clustering within HLA-allele-positive subsets. Co-occurrence clustering excluded repertoires with fewer than 30,000 or more than 120,000 public chains, plus five with anomalous nucleotide sharing. The source is immuneACCESS, and TCRdb retained only in-frame sequences with V and J called. Part of the clones is not carried over; for the studies checked, unresolved V genes explain less than half of this, and the remainder is unexplained. V and J calls plus clone size are reproduced from that table; the DNA served to infer D and trimming. The sample table holds approximately 140,000 clones, of which around 79% were seen once. The ten largest make up roughly 3.6% of the sample.

The rearrangement joined TRBV7-9 to TRBJ2-3; TRBD2 fits 8 bases in the junction. Specimen: PBMCs. The sequence came from a human donor in good health. The CDR3 reads as follows: CASSLVRRGANTDTQYF. The DNA sequence is TGTGCCAGCAGCTTAGTACGGCGGGGGGCCAACACAGATACGCAGTATTTT.